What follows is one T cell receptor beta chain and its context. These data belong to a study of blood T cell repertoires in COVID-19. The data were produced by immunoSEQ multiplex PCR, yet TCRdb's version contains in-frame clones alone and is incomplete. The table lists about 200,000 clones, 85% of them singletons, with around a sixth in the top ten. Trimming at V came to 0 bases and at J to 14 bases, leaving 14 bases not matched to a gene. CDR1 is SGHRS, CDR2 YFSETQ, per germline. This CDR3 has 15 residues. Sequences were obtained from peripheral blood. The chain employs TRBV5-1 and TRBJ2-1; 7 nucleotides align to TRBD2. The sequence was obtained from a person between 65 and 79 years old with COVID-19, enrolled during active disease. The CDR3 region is CASSLGGGRGGDEFF. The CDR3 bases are TGCGCCAGCAGCTTGGGCGGAGGAAGGGGAGGGGACGAGTTCTTC.